This TCR beta chain was found in a study of T cells in Graves' hyperthyroidism and ophthalmopathy. Notes on the study in general: Blood shared most expanded thyroid clonotypes above 0.001.

Germline V CDR1 and CDR2: LNHDA, SQIVND (reference sequence). With 5 bases removed from V and 3 bases from J, the gap between germline ends came to 16 bases. The CDR3 spans 15 residues. Uncontrolled infections, other autoimmune diseases, pregnancy or lactation led to exclusion of patients. This clonotype appeared many times. Its antigen is currently unknown. Amplification targeted TCR beta CDR3 regions from RNA transcripts. RT-PCR in the first round (using the HTBI primer set) targeted the TCR CDR3. TCRdb itself ran the multiplex PCR reads through MiXCR, one entry per CDR3 protein. The table lists a few hundred thousand distinct CDR3 sequences, around 46% of them singletons, with about 8.3% in the top ten.

V and J are TRBV19 and TRBJ1-2, with a weak D call TRBD1 (5 bases). The source of this sequence is a woman between 18 and 29 years old with Graves' hyperthyroidism. The sequenced material came from peripheral blood or thyroid tissue (not recorded which). The CDR3 spells CASSLGRGGDYGYTF. DNA for the CDR3: TGTGCCAGTAGTTTGGGGAGGGGAGGAGACTATGGCTACACCTTC.